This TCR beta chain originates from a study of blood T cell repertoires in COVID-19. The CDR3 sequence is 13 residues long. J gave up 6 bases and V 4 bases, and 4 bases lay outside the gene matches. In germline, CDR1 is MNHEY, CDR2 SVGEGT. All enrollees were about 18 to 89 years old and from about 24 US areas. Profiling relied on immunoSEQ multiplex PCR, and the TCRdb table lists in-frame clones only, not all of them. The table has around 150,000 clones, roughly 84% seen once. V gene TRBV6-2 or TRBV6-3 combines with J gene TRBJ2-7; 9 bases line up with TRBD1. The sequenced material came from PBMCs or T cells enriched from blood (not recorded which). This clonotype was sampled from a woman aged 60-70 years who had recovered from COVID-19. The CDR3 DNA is TGTGCCAGCAGTTCCCCGACAGGGGGCGAGCAGTACTTC. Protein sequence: CASSSPTGGEQYF.